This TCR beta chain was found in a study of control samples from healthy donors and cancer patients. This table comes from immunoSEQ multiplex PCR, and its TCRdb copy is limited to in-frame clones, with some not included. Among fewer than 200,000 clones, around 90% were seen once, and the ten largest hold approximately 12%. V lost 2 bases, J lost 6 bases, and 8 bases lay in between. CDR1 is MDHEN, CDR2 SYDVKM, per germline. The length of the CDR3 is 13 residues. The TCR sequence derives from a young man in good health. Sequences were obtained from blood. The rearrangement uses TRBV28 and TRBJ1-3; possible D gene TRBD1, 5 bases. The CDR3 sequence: CASSLGAENTIYF. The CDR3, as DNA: TGTGCCAGCAGTTTAGGGGCCGAAAACACCATATATTTT.